This T cell receptor (beta chain) comes out of a study of identical twins. Study-level findings and limits: Rather than following the same donors, the conclusions depended on cross-sectional statistical analysis.

One entry per CDR3 protein results from TCRdb running MiXCR on the 5' RACE reads. The sample holds some 500,000 distinct CDR3 sequences, 13% to 15% seen once. As concerns this clonotype: No antigen is known for it.

This CDR3 has 18 amino acids. Germline V gene data show CDR1 as SGHAT and CDR2 as FQNNGV. Trimming at V came to 1 base and at J to 1 base, leaving 8 bases not matched to a gene. The same data also went into a second study, on yellow fever vaccine responses in identical twins.

The TCR sequence derives from a woman between 18 and 29 years old in good health. The V and J genes are TRBV11-2 and TRBJ2-3, with 10 bases identical to TRBD2. Specimen: CD4+ T cells sorted from blood. The CDR3 reads CASSLVPSGGAGTDTQYF. The CDR3 region has the DNA TGTGCCAGCAGCTTAGTTCCCAGCGGGGGGGCGGGCACAGATACGCAGTATTTT. The whole variable domain, filled in from reference TRBV11-2 and TRBJ2-3, reads EAGVAQSPRYKIIEKRQSVAFWCNPISGHATLYWYQQILGQGPKLLIQFQNNGVVDDSQLPKDRFSAERLKGVDSTLKIQPAKLEDSAVYLCASSLVPSGGAGTDTQYFGPGTRLTVL.